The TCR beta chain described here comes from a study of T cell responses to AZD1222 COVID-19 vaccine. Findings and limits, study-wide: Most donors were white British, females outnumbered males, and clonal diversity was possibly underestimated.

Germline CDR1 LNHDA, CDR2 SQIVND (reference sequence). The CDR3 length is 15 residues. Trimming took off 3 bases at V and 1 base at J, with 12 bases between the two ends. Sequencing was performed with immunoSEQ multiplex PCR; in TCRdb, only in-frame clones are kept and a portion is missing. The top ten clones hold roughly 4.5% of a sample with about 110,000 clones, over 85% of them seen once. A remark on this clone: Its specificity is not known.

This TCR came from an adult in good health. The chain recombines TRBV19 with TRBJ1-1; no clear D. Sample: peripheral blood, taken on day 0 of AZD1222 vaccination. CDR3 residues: CASSIMSPANTEAFF. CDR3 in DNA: TGTGCCAGTAGTATTATGTCTCCGGCGAACACTGAAGCTTTCTTT. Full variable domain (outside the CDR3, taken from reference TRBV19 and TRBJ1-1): DGGITQSPKYLFRKEGQNVTLSCEQNLNHDAMYWYRQDPGQGLRLIYYSQIVNDFQKGDIAEGYSVSREKKESFPLTVTSAQKNPTAFYLCASSIMSPANTEAFFGQGTRLTVV.